This T cell receptor beta chain was recorded in a study of blood T cell repertoires in COVID-19. Germline assignment: CDR1 KGHSH and CDR2 LQKENI. Trimming stripped 4 bases from V and 5 bases from J, with 18 bases between. This CDR3 contains 16 residues. Some clones are missing from TCRdb's copy, which holds only in-frame ones; the method was immunoSEQ multiplex PCR. The table includes more than 150,000 clones, 75% to 80% detected once. The chain links TRBV18 to TRBJ1-5; maybe TRBD1 (6 bases). The sample was peripheral blood. The clonotype was recovered from a woman aged 70-85 years with acute or convalescent COVID-19. For the CDR3, the DNA is TGTGCCAGCTCACACCTAGAGCAGGGGATTTATCAGCCCCAGCATTTT. This gives the protein CASSHLEQGIYQPQHF.